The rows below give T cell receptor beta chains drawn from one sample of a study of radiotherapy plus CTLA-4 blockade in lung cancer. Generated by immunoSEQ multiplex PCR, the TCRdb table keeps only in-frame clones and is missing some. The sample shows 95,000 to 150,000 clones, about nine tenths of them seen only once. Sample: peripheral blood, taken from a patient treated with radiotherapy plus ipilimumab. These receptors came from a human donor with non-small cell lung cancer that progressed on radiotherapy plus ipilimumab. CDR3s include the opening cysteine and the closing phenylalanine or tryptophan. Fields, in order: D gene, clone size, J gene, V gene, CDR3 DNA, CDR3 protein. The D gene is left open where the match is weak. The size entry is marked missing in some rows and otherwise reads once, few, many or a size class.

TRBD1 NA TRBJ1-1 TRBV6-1 TGTGCCAGCAGAAGGGGGCTGGACACTGAAGCTTTCTTT CASRRGLDTEAFF
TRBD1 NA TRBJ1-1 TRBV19 TGTGCCAGTAGTGTTGACAGGGGCACTGAAGCTTTCTTT CASSVDRGTEAFF
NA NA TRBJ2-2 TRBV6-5 TGTGCCAGCAGTCCCCGCGGGGCGAACACCGGGGAGCTGTTTTTT CASSPRGANTGELFF
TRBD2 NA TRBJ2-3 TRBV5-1 TGCGCCAGCAGCGGCGAGGCTGGACTAGGGGCAGATACGCAGTATTTT CASSGEAGLGADTQYF
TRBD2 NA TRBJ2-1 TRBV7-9 TGTGCCAGCAGCTCCCTAGCGGGGTCCTACAATGAGCAGTTCTTC CASSSLAGSYNEQFF
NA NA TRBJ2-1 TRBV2 TGTGCCAGCAGAGACGGGCTCGGGCTGTACCGCTCCTACAATGAGCAGTTCTTC CASRDGLGLYRSYNEQFF
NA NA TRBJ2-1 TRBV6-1 TGTGCCAGCAGTGGTGTTCCGGTTCATGAGCAGTTCTTC CASSGVPVHEQFF
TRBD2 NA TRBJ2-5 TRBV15 TGTGCCACCAGCAAACTCCTAGCGGACCAAGAGACCCAGTACTTC CATSKLLADQETQYF
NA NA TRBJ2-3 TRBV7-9 TGTGCCAGCAGCTTAGAAGTGTATACAGATACGCAGTATTTT CASSLEVYTDTQYF
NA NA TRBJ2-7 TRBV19 TGTGCCAGTAGTATGGAGGGTGCGGGGTCCGAGCAGTACTTC CASSMEGAGSEQYF
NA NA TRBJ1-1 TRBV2 TGTGCCAGCCACCGTGGGACGAACACTGAAGCTTTCTTT CASHRGTNTEAFF
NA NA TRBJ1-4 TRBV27 TGTGCCAGCAGTTTATCGCCCGCGCCTAATGAAAAACTGTTTTTT CASSLSPAPNEKLFF
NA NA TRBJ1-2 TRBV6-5 TGTGCCAGCAGTTATGGCTATGGCTACACCTTC CASSYGYGYTF
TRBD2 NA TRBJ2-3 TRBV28 TGTGCCAGCAGTTCTCCGGGACTAGCGCGCACAGATACGCAGTATTTT CASSSPGLARTDTQYF
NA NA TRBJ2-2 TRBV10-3 TGTGCCATCAGTGAGTCGCCGGGAGAGACCGGGGAGCTGTTTTTT CAISESPGETGELFF
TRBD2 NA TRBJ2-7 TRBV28 TGTGCCAGCACCCGCGGGACTAGCGCCTACGAGCAGTACTTC CASTRGTSAYEQYF
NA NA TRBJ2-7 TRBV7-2 TGTGCCAGCAGCTTAGCTTTAAGGCAGGGGCTGGACGAGCAGTACTTC CASSLALRQGLDEQYF
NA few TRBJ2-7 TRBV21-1 TGTGCCAGCAGCAAAGGGGACAGGGGAGGGGGCGAGCAGTACTTC CASSKGDRGGGEQYF
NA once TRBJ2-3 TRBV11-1 TGTGCCAGCAGCTTGACTAGACTTAGCACAGATACGCAGTATTTT CASSLTRLSTDTQYF
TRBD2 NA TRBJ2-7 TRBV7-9 TGTGCCAGCAGCCCAGGAGGACTAGCGGGAGGCGAGCAGTACTTC CASSPGGLAGGEQYF
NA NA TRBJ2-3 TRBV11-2 TGTGCCAGCAGCCAGGAGGATCGAACAGATACGCAGTATTTT CASSQEDRTDTQYF
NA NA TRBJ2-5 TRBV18 TGTGCCAGCTCACCAAACCAAGAGACCCAGTACTTC CASSPNQETQYF
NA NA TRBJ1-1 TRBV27 TGTGCCAGCAGTTTAGTGCGAGGCACTGAAGCTTTCTTT CASSLVRGTEAFF